Each of the 20 T cell receptor beta chains below was sequenced from the same sample in a study of shared clonotypes between healthy human individuals. The assay was immunoSEQ multiplex PCR, and TCRdb's table has in-frame clones only and misses some. Here the sample spans a few million clones, around nine tenths being singletons. Sample: naive CD4+ T cells sorted from blood. Subset: CD45RA+ positively selected. These TCRs come from a man between 18 and 35 years old in good health.

The chain carries TRBV14 and TRBJ1-2; possible D gene TRBD1, 6 bases. The V end lost 0 bases, the J end lost 0 bases, and 8 bases lay between the germline ends. The CDR3 has 15 residues. Germline loops: CDR1 SGHDN, CDR2 FVKESK. CDR3 in DNA: TGTGCCAGCAGCCAAGAGGGGGCAGCTAACTATGGCTACACCTTC. Translated: CASSQEGAANYGYTF.

This sequence joins TRBV28 and TRBJ2-3, with TRBD2 as a possible D gene (6 bases). This CDR3 spans 14 amino acids. Germline lookup yields CDR1 MDHEN and CDR2 SYDVKM. The V gene lost 6 bases and the J gene lost 4 bases, with 14 bases spanning the gap. The CDR3 DNA sequence: TGTGCCAGCAGCCTCTTGAGACTAGCAGATACGCAGTATTTT. Protein product: CASSLLRLADTQYF.

The chain is built from TRBV5-1 and TRBJ2-2; D remains unclear. V shed 2 bases and J shed 2 bases, with 10 bases lying between them. This CDR3 is built from 15 residues. Germline V gene data show CDR1 as SGHRS and CDR2 as YFSETQ. This CDR3 reads CASSFTGINTGELFF. The CDR3, as DNA: TGCGCCAGCAGCTTTACGGGTATCAACACCGGGGAGCTGTTTTTT. The full variable domain, with the rest looked up from reference TRBV5-1 and TRBJ2-2, is KAGVTQTPRYLIKTRGQQVTLSCSPISGHRSVSWYQQTPGQGLQFLFEYFSETQRNKGNFPGRFSGRQFSNSRSEMNVSTLELGDSALYLCASSFTGINTGELFFGEGSRLTVL.

J is TRBJ2-5 and V is TRBV5-1; D gene ambiguous. This CDR3 has 12 residues. V dropped 4 bases and J dropped 5 bases, with 9 bases sitting between them. Germline V lookup: CDR1 SGHRS, CDR2 YFSETQ. In DNA, the CDR3 is TGCGCCAGCAGCACACAAGGGGAGACCCAGTACTTC. This translates into CASSTQGETQYF.

The chain recombines TRBV11-1 with TRBJ1-2; D uncertain. CDR1 and CDR2 from the germline V gene are SGHAT and FQDESV (reference sequence). This CDR3 contains 14 residues. Deletions cut 2 bases from V and 2 bases from J, with 9 bases between. The CDR3 nucleotides are TGTGCCAGCAGCTTACTTACGGGGAACTATGGCTACACCTTC. Its protein is CASSLLTGNYGYTF.

As DNA, the CDR3 is TGTGCCAGCAGTGGGGGATCAGCGGGAGTCAGGACCGGGGAGCTGTTTTTT. Translated: CASSGGSAGVRTGELFF. J is TRBJ2-2 and V is TRBV6-1, with TRBD2 identical over 8 bases. CDR1 and CDR2 from the germline V gene are MNHNS and SASEGT. J gave up 5 bases and V 4 bases, and 12 bases lay outside the gene matches. This CDR3 is built from 17 residues.

This sequence joins TRBV6-1 and TRBJ1-6; D is undetermined. Germline V gene sequence: CDR1 MNHNS, CDR2 SASEGT. CDR3 size: 12 residues. Trimming pared 1 base from V and 12 bases from J, leaving 7 bases between. CDR3 sequence (DNA): TGTGCCAGCAGTGAAGGGGTTTTACCCCTCCACTTT. Protein product: CASSEGVLPLHF.

The rearrangement uses TRBV7-8 and TRBJ1-1; D is possibly TRBD1 (6 bases). Germline V gene lookup returns CDR1 SGHVS and CDR2 FQNEAQ. The CDR3 is made up of 16 amino acids. The V and J ends lost 6 bases and 5 bases respectively, with 22 bases between them. The CDR3 nucleotides are TGTGCCAGCAGTTTGTCAAGCGTCGTAGGGGGGACTGAAGCTTTCTTT. Translated, it gives CASSLSSVVGGTEAFF.

The V call is TRBV5-1, the J call TRBJ2-1; maybe TRBD2 (6 bases). The germline CDR1 and CDR2 sequences are SGHRS and YFSETQ. This CDR3 has 15 residues. V was trimmed by 2 bases and J by 7 bases, leaving 16 bases between them. The CDR3 spells CASSLSGGKPNEQFF. Written as DNA, the CDR3 is TGCGCCAGCAGCTTAAGTGGGGGGAAACCTAATGAGCAGTTCTTC.

The chain joins TRBV28 to TRBJ2-1, with 10 bases that match TRBD1. The V segment lost 6 bases and the J segment 5 bases; nucleotides outside the gene matches: 7. The CDR3 has 15 residues. In germline, CDR1 is MDHEN, CDR2 SYDVKM. The CDR3 DNA follows: TGTGCCAGCAGCCGGGGACAGGGGATGAACAATGAGCAGTTCTTC. It specifies CASSRGQGMNNEQFF.

The chain combines TRBV6-5 with TRBJ2-3; 7 bases line up with TRBD1. The CDR3 consists of 16 residues. Germline loops: CDR1 MNHEY, CDR2 SVGAGI. The V segment lost 4 bases and the J segment 6 bases; nucleotides outside the gene matches: 13. CDR3: CASSSLSGQKVDTQYF. The CDR3 DNA reads as TGTGCCAGCAGTTCCCTTTCGGGACAGAAGGTGGATACGCAGTATTTT.

This clone was detected only once. The chain carries TRBV11-3 and TRBJ2-7, with D hard to call. V was clipped by 3 bases and J by 3 bases, with 9 bases between them. The CDR3 runs 13 residues. Germline loops: CDR1 SGHNT, CDR2 YENEEA. The CDR3 region is CASSFSGGYEQYF. The DNA of the CDR3 is TGTGCCAGCAGCTTTTCAGGCGGCTACGAGCAGTACTTC.

The V and J genes are TRBV5-1 and TRBJ2-5; D is possibly TRBD2 (6 bases). CDR1 SGHRS and CDR2 YFSETQ come from the germline V gene. This CDR3 region has 16 residues. V was clipped by 5 bases and J by 4 bases, with 21 bases between them. The CDR3 DNA sequence: TGCGCCAGCAGGCCCGGGGGAGCGGTCGTGGTAGAGACCCAGTACTTC. It yields the protein CASRPGGAVVVETQYF. Full variable domain (outside the CDR3, taken from reference TRBV5-1 and TRBJ2-5): KAGVTQTPRYLIKTRGQQVTLSCSPISGHRSVSWYQQTPGQGLQFLFEYFSETQRNKGNFPGRFSGRQFSNSRSEMNVSTLELGDSALYLCASRPGGAVVVETQYFGPGTRLLVL.

Remarks on this clone: Other DNA sequences from this sample encode an identical CDR3 as well. V gene TRBV5-1 combines with J gene TRBJ1-1; D not certain. This CDR3 contains 12 residues. V lost 4 bases to trimming and J lost 4 bases, with 8 bases between them. CDR1 and CDR2 from the germline V gene are SGHRS and YFSETQ. This CDR3 is CASSPPGTEAFF. The DNA of the CDR3 is TGCGCCAGCAGCCCCCCGGGCACTGAAGCTTTCTTT.

This sequence joins TRBV15 and TRBJ2-3, with TRBD2 matching over 16 bases. This CDR3 has 17 residues. V trimming: 1 base; J trimming: 7 bases; junction bases outside the gene matches: 5. CDR1 and CDR2 from the germline V gene are LNHNV and YYDKDF (reference sequence). CDR3 coding DNA: TGTGCCACCAGCAGAGCGGGACTAGCGGGAGGGCCGAATACGCAGTATTTT. It yields the protein CATSRAGLAGGPNTQYF.

CDR3 DNA: TGTGCCAGCAGCGACTGGGAGGGGACCGGGGAGCTGTTTTTT. Translated: CASSDWEGTGELFF. This chain joins TRBV7-6 and TRBJ2-2; 7 bases line up with TRBD2. The CDR3 spans 14 residues. V was pared by 5 bases and J by 5 bases, with 5 bases of the junction left unmatched. Germline CDR1 is SGHVS and CDR2 is FNYEAQ.

This chain connects TRBV19 to TRBJ1-6; D may be TRBD1 (6 bases). This CDR3 is built from 17 residues. Trimming cost V 1 base and J 7 bases, with 17 bases left between them. Germline CDR1 reads LNHDA; CDR2 reads SQIVND (reference sequence). CDR3 nucleotide sequence: TGTGCCAGTAGTATAGGAGGAACAGGGAAGCCCAATTCACCCCTCCACTTT. Encoded protein: CASSIGGTGKPNSPLHF.

As regards this clone: Additional DNA sequences in this sample encode the identical CDR3. The chain uses TRBV19 and TRBJ1-5, with D hard to call. Germline V gene sequence: CDR1 LNHDA, CDR2 SQIVND (reference sequence). The V gene lost 0 bases and the J gene lost 2 bases, with 8 bases spanning the gap. The CDR3 covers 15 residues. CDR3 bases: TGTGCCAGTAGTATAGAGGGATCAGGCAATCAGCCCCAGCATTTT. This encodes CASSIEGSGNQPQHF.

The gene calls are TRBV7-9 and TRBJ2-2; 8 bases line up with TRBD1. The trim removed 4 bases at V and 1 base at J, leaving 11 bases unmatched. Germline CDR1 and CDR2: SEHNR and FQNEAQ (reference sequence). The CDR3 spans 18 residues. CDR3 nucleotides: TGTGCCAGCAGCTCGGGAGCAGGGGGCACTAAGAACACCGGGGAGCTGTTTTTT. Amino acid sequence: CASSSGAGGTKNTGELFF.

Turning to this clone: In the same sample, other DNA sequences code for this CDR3. The V gene is TRBV7-2, the J gene TRBJ1-1; a possible D gene is TRBD1 (5 bases). The V gene's germline CDR1 is SGHTA and CDR2 FQGNSA. The V gene lost 1 base and the J gene lost 0 bases, with 9 bases spanning the gap. The CDR3 runs 15 residues. CDR3 protein: CASSLVGGLNTEAFF. The CDR3, as DNA: TGTGCCAGCAGCTTAGTCGGGGGGTTGAACACTGAAGCTTTCTTT. Combining the CDR3 with reference TRBV7-2 and TRBJ1-1 gives the whole variable domain GAGVSQSPSNKVTEKGKDVELRCDPISGHTALYWYRQSLGQGLEFLIYFQGNSAPDKSGLPSDRFSAERTGGSVSTLTIQRTQQEDSAVYLCASSLVGGLNTEAFFGQGTRLTVV.